This T cell receptor (beta chain) was documented in a study of blood T cells in healthy people across ages. The study's findings and limits: Per million T cells, TCR beta diversity dropped roughly linearly as age increased. PBMCs left unsorted prevented a conclusive naive versus antigen-experienced comparison.

Every donor contributed roughly 10 milliliters of peripheral blood by blood draw. This clonotype was recorded a few times. Its antigen is currently unknown. For the second PCR, which ran for roughly 6 to 12 cycles, a sample-barcoded 5' primer and a J-beta primer mix were used. The template-switch adaptor was a 5' adaptor with 12 random nucleotides. It tagged each cDNA molecule. From the 5' RACE reads, TCRdb called clonotypes with MiXCR, one entry per CDR3 protein. The sample yields roughly 720,000 distinct CDR3 sequences, 50% to 65% seen once. The TCR originated in a man aged 80 or over in good health. The sample consisted of blood.

CDR3 protein: CASSLAPLFSGRDSYEQYF. In DNA form, the CDR3 reads TGTGCCAGCAGCTTAGCCCCCCTCTTTAGCGGGAGGGATTCCTACGAGCAGTACTTC. The V gene is TRBV7-2, the J gene TRBJ2-7; 11 nucleotides agree with TRBD2. Per the germline V gene, CDR1 is SGHTA and CDR2 is FQGNSA. CDR3 length equals 19 residues. The V segment lost 0 bases and the J segment 1 base; nucleotides outside the gene matches: 11.